This T cell receptor beta chain was recovered during a study of blood T cell repertoires in COVID-19. Study in general: Acute and convalescent COVID-19 specimens originated in the United States, Italy and Spain. Sample material is recorded as cDNA or gDNA derived from T cells, B-cell-depleted T cells, or PBMCs.

Germline-derived CDR1 and CDR2 are GTSNPN and SVGIG (reference sequence). CDR3 length: 14 residues. The V end was cut by 1 base, the J end by 4 bases, with 11 bases between. Original handling: By means of reference gene primer amplification, nucleated cell counts were estimated. Only in-frame clones appear in the TCRdb table, and some are missing; sequencing was by immunoSEQ multiplex PCR. V, J and clone size were drawn from that table, and D and trimming were deduced from the DNA. The sample includes approximately 250,000 clones, about 89% of them seen just once. The specimen sequenced was peripheral blood. The sequence came from a man in his forties or fifties with active or convalescent COVID-19. V is TRBV30 and J is TRBJ1-5; D might be TRBD1 (5 bases). The CDR3 DNA reads as TGTGCCTGGAGTGAAACCCAGGGTAATCAGCCCCAGCATTTT. It specifies CAWSETQGNQPQHF.